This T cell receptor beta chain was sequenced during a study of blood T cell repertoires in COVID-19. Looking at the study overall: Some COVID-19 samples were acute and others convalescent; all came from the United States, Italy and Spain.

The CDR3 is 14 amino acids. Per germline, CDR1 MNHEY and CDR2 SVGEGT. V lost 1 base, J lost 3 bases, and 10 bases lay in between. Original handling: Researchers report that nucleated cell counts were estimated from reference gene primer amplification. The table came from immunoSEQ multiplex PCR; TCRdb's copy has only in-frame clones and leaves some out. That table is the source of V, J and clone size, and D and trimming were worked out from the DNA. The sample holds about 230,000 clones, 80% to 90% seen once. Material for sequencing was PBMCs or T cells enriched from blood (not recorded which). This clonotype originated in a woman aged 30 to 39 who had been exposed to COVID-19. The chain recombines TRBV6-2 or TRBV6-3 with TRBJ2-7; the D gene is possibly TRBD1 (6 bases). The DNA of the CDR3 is TGTGCCAGCAGTTACTACACAGGGAGCTACGAGCAGTACTTC. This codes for CASSYYTGSYEQYF.